This T cell receptor (beta chain) was identified during a study of Tregs in tolerant kidney transplant recipients. Study information: Recipients received nonmyeloablative bone marrow transplants from related graft donors, with transient mixed chimerism. Findings and limits, study-wide: Biological reproducibility was not directly addressed in this study.

V lost 7 bases to trimming and J lost 0 bases, with 10 bases between them. This CDR3 has 13 residues. The germline V gene encodes CDR1 MNHEY and CDR2 SMNVEV (reference sequence). Sequencing was performed with immunoSEQ multiplex PCR; in TCRdb, only in-frame clones are kept and a portion is missing. The repertoire holds 55,000 to 70,000 clones, 70% to 90% seen once, with approximately 2.1% in the top ten. This clone is medium-sized. Its antigen remains unidentified. The origin of this receptor is a human donor who received a combined kidney and bone marrow transplant. This rearrangement joins TRBV27 to TRBJ2-7; a weak D match, TRBD2 (6 bases). Sequenced here: Tregs from blood, sampled before the transplant. The CDR3, as DNA: TGTGCCAGCATGGGGGAGGCCTCCTACGAGCAGTACTTC. This translates into CASMGEASYEQYF.